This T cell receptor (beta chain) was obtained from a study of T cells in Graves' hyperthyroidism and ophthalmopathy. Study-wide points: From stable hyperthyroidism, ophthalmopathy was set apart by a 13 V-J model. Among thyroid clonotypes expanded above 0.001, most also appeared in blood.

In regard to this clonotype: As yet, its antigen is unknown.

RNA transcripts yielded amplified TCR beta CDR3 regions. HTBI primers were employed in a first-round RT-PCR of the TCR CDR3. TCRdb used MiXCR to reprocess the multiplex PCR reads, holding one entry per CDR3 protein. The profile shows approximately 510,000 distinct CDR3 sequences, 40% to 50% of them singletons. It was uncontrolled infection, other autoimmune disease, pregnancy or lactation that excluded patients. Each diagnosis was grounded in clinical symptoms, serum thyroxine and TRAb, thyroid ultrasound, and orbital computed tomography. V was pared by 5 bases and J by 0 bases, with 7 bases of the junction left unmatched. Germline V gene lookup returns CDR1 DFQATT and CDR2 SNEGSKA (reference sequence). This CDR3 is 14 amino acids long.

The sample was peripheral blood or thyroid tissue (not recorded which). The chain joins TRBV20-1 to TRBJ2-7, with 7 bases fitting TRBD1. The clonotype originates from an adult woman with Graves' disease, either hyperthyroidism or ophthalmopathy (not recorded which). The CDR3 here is CSASGTESSYEQYF. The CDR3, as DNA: TGCAGTGCTTCCGGGACAGAAAGCTCCTACGAGCAGTACTTC.